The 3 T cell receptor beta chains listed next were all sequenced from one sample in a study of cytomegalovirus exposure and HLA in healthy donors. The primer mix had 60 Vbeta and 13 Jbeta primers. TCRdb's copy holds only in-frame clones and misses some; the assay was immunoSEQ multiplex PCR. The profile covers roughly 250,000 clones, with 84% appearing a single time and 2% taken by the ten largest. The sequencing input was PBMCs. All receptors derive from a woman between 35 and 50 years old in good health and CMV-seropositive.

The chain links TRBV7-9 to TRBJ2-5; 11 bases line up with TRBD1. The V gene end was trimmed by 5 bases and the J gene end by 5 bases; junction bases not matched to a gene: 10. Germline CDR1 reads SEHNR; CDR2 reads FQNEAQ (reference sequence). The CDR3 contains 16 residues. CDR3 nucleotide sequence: TGTGCCAGCAGCCCCGGGGACAGGGGGAGAAGGGAGACCCAGTACTTC. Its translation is CASSPGDRGRRETQYF.

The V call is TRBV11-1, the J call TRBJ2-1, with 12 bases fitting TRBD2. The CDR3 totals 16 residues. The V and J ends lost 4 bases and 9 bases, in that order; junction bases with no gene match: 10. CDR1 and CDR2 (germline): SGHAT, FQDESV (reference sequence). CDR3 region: CASSSQLAGGSAEQFF. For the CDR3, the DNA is TGTGCCAGCAGCTCACAACTAGCGGGAGGTAGCGCTGAGCAGTTCTTC.

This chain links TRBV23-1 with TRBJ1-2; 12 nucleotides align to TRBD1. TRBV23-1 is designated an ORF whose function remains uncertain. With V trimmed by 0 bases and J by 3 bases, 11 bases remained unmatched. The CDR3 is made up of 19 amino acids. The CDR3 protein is CASSQSFGTGGTPYYGYTF. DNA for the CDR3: TGCGCCAGCAGTCAATCTTTCGGGACAGGGGGCACCCCTTACTATGGCTACACCTTC.